This TCR beta chain was found in a study of shared clonotypes between healthy human individuals. TCRdb keeps only in-frame clones here, not all; method: immunoSEQ multiplex PCR. The table includes some 1,400,000 clones, about 96% detected once. The CDR3 is made up of 14 amino acids. Trimming left V 4 bases short and J 1 base short, with 9 bases between. CDR1 and CDR2 from the germline V gene are SGHKS and YYEKEE (reference sequence). The source material was naive CD4+ T cells sorted from blood. Subset: CD45RA+ positively selected. This sequence joins TRBV5-5 and TRBJ2-1; D is undetermined. The sequence was obtained from a man aged 25 to 45 in good health. The CDR3 nucleotides read TGTGCCAGCAGCCCGGCCTGGTCCTACAATGAGCAGTTCTTC. This sequence encodes CASSPAWSYNEQFF.